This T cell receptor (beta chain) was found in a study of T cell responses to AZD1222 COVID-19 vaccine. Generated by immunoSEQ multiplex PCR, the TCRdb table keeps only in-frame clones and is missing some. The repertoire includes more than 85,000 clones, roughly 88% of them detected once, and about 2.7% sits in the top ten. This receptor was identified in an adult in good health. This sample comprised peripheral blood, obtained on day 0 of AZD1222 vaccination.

The CDR3 DNA is TGTGCCAGCAGTCCAACAGAAGGGACCCCGACGGGGGGAAACACCATATATTTT. It codes for CASSPTEGTPTGGNTIYF. This chain uses TRBV6-6 with TRBJ1-3, with D possibly matching TRBD1 (5 bases). This CDR3 contains 18 residues. Germline V gene data show CDR1 as MNHNY and CDR2 as SVGAGI (reference sequence). The V end lost 5 bases, the J end lost 4 bases, and 24 bases lay between the germline ends.